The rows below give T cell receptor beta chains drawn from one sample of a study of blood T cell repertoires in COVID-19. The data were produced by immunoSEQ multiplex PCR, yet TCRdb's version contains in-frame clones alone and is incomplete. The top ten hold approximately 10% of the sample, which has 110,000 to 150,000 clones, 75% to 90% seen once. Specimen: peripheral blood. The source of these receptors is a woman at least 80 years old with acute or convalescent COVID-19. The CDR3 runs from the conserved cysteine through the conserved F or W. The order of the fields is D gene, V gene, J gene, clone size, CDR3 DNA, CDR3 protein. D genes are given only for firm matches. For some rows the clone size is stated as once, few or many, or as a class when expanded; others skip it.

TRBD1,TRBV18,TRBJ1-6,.,TGTGCCAGCTCACCGGGGGAGACAGGGGGTTCACCCCTCCACTTT,CASSPGETGGSPLHF
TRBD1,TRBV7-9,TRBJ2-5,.,TGTGCCAGCAGCAGTACCGGGACAGGGATCAAAGAGACCCAGTACTTC,CASSSTGTGIKETQYF
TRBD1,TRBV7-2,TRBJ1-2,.,TGTGCCAGCAGCCCCTCAGTCGGACAGGGACGTGATGGCTACACCTTC,CASSPSVGQGRDGYTF
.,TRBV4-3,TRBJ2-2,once,TGCGCCAGCAGCCCGCACTACATGCAGGGCTCCCAGGCCGGGGAGCTGTTTTTT,CASSPHYMQGSQAGELFF
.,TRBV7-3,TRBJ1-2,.,TGTGCCAGCAGCTTAGGCACAGGGACTGGCTACACCTTC,CASSLGTGTGYTF
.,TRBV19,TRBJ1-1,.,TGTGCCAGTAGTTGGCAGGCGAACACTGAAGCTTTCTTT,CASSWQANTEAFF
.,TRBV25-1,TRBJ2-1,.,TGTGCCAGCAGTGGGAGAGGGAATGAGCAGTTCTTC,CASSGRGNEQFF
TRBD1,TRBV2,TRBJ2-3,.,TGTGCCAGCAGTGAAGCTGGGACGGGACAGACAGATACGCAGTATTTT,CASSEAGTGQTDTQYF
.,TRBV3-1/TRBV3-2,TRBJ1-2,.,TGTGCCAGCAGCCAAGATGGCAGATATGGCTACACCTTC,CASSQDGRYGYTF
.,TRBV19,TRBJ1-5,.,TGTGCCAGTAGTATGGGAGAGAGGCAGCCCCAGCATTTT,CASSMGERQPQHF
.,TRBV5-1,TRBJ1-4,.,TGCGCCAGCAGCTTGGAAGAGTGGGAGGGTGAAAAACTGTTTTTT,CASSLEEWEGEKLFF
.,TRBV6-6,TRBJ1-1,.,TGTGCCAGCAGTTACTCATTGGGGCTGAACACTGAAGCTTTCTTT,CASSYSLGLNTEAFF
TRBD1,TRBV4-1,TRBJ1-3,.,TGCGCCAGCAGCCAAACCCCAGGGGGAGGAAACACCATATATTTT,CASSQTPGGGNTIYF
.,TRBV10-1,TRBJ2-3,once,TGCGCCAGCAGTGATTACGGGCGGACAAGAAACACAGATACGCAGTATTTT,CASSDYGRTRNTDTQYF
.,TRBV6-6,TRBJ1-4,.,TGTGCCGCCCAGTCAACTAATGAAAAACTGTTTTTT,CAAQSTNEKLFF
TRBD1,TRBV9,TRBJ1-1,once,TGTGCCAGCAGCGTAGACGTTACAGGGGCTACTGAAGCTTTCTTT,CASSVDVTGATEAFF
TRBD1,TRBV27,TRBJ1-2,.,TGTGCCAGCAGTACCCAACAGGGGGCTCACTATGGCTACACCTTC,CASSTQQGAHYGYTF
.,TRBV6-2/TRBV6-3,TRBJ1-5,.,TGTGCCAGCAGCGTTACAGGATTTGGCAATCAGCCCCAGCATTTT,CASSVTGFGNQPQHF
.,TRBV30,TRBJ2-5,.,TGTGCCTGGAGTGTAGGGGCAATCGAGACCCAGTACTTC,CAWSVGAIETQYF
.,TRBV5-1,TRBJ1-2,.,TGCGCCAGCAGTTTGGACAGCACGAACTATGGCTACACCTTC,CASSLDSTNYGYTF
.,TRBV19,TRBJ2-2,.,TGTGCCAGTAGTGGACGTCTTAGGACTTCTAAGGCCGGGGAGCTGTTTTTT,CASSGRLRTSKAGELFF
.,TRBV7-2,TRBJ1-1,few,TGTGCCAGCAGCCCCCACGGGGGAATGAACACTGAAGCTTTCTTT,CASSPHGGMNTEAFF
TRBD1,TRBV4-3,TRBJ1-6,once,TGCGCCAGCAGCCAAGATTGGGTGGGACAGGGCTATAATTCACCCCTCCACTTT,CASSQDWVGQGYNSPLHF
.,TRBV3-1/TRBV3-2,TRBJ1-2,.,TGTGCCAGCAGCCAAGATGAATCAGGCTATGGCTACACCTTC,CASSQDESGYGYTF
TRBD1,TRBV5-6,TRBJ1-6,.,TGTGCCAGCAGCACCAAGACAGGGGCGAATTCACCCCTCCACTTT,CASSTKTGANSPLHF
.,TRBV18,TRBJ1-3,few,TGTGCCAGCTCACCTTACCGGGACTCCTCTGGAAACACCATATATTTT,CASSPYRDSSGNTIYF
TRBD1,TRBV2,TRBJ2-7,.,TGTGCCAGCACTCGCCCGGGACAGGGTATAACCTACGAGCAGTACTTC,CASTRPGQGITYEQYF
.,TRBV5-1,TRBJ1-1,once,TGCGCCAGCAGCTTGTTTGGGCACAACACTGAAGCTTTCTTT,CASSLFGHNTEAFF
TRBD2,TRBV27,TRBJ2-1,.,TGTGCCAGCAGTTTAAGACTAGCGGATCACAATGAGCAGTTCTTC,CASSLRLADHNEQFF
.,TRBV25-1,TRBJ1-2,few,TGTGCCAGCAGTGAGTATTTTAGCGGCGGCTACACCTTC,CASSEYFSGGYTF
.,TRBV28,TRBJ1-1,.,TGTGCCAGCACCAAGGGGGGGGCGAAGAGCACTGAAGCTTTCTTT,CASTKGGAKSTEAFF
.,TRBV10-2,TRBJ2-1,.,TGCGCCAGCAGCCTCACAGGGGAGCAGTTCTTC,CASSLTGEQFF
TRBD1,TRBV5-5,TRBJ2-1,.,TGTGCCAGCAGCTACCTGGGACAGGGGGAGTACAATGAGCAGTTCTTC,CASSYLGQGEYNEQFF
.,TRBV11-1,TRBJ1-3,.,TGTGCCAGCAGCTTCATGGCGGGCTCTGGAAACACCATATATTTT,CASSFMAGSGNTIYF
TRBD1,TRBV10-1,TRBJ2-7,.,TGCGCCACCCCCGGACAGGGGCTCCGCGAGCAGTACTTC,CATPGQGLREQYF
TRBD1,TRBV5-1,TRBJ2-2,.,TGCGCCAGCAGCCGCCAGGGACAGCCGAACACCGGGGAGCTGTTTTTT,CASSRQGQPNTGELFF
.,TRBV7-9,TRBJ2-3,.,TGTGCCAGCAGCCTCCCGGGGAGCCGGACGCAGTATTTT,CASSLPGSRTQYF
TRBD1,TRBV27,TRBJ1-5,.,TGTGCCAGCAGTTTAAGGCAGGGGGCCCAGCCCCAGCATTTT,CASSLRQGAQPQHF